This TCR beta chain emerged from a study of blood T cells in healthy people across ages. A second roughly 6 to 12 cycle PCR used barcoded and J-beta primers. TCRdb ran MiXCR on the 5' RACE reads and lists one entry per CDR3 protein. The data hold roughly 1.6 million distinct CDR3 sequences, with 30% to 40% observed a single time. This CDR3 comprises 13 residues. Trimming took 11 bases from V and 3 from J; bases not matched to a gene: 7. From germline, CDR1 is MDHEN and CDR2 SYDVKM. This sequence originates from a woman aged 25 to 39 in good health. Sequences were obtained from blood. V is TRBV28 and J is TRBJ2-4; 7 bases match TRBD1. As DNA, the CDR3 is TGTGCCGTAAAGGGGGCGGGCAAAAACATTCAGTACTTC. It specifies CAVKGAGKNIQYF.